This T cell receptor (beta chain) was profiled in a study of beta chain features in type 1 diabetes. The study, taken as a whole, reports: Across patients, naive, central memory and Treg TCRB repertoires exhibited apparently greater similarity than was observed across healthy donors. Shorter templates might be favored by PCR, equally in patients and controls. In type 1 diabetes patients, VDJ junctions had fewer insertions; deletions at these junctions were more frequent.

In germline, CDR1 is SGHTA, CDR2 FQGNSA. V was shortened by 5 bases and J by 2 bases, with 18 bases between the two germline ends. The CDR3 length is 16 residues. cDNA synthesis used the whole RNA isolate, giving expressed TCRB sequences. Regulatory, naive and central memory T cell samples averaged approximately 3.8 million reads. This table comes from immunoSEQ multiplex PCR, and its TCRdb copy is limited to in-frame clones, with some not included. Of about 360,000 clones in the sample, around an eighth were seen once. About this clone: Its target is not known.

This clonotype was obtained from a young man in good health. Sequences were obtained from naive CD4+ T cells from blood. The chain couples TRBV7-2 to TRBJ1-1; D unresolved. For the CDR3, the DNA is TGTGCCAGCAGCCCCCTTTTTTCGAACAGAAACACTGAAGCTTTCTTT. Protein sequence: CASSPLFSNRNTEAFF.